This TCR beta chain was identified in a study of Graves' ophthalmopathy and Graves' hyperthyroidism. The CDR3 spans 16 residues. Per the germline V gene, CDR1 is DFQATT and CDR2 is SNEGSKA (reference sequence). Trimming took off 3 bases at V and 3 bases at J, with 18 bases between the two ends. This clonotype was counted at least ten times. Investigators amplified TCR beta CDR3 regions from RNA transcripts. RT-PCR with HTBI primers came first, then second-round multiplex PCR. TCRdb itself ran the multiplex PCR reads through MiXCR, one entry per CDR3 protein. The sample lists approximately 500,000 distinct CDR3 sequences, approximately 15% occurring once.

The clonotype was recovered from a woman in her 30s with Graves' ophthalmopathy. Sequences were obtained from blood. The J gene is TRBJ1-3, the V gene TRBV20-1; possibly TRBD1 for D (6 bases). For the CDR3, the DNA is TGCAGTGCTAGGGAGGACGGCCTACAGGGTGGAAACACCATATATTTT. Protein sequence: CSAREDGLQGGNTIYF.